One T cell receptor beta chain is described in this entry. V was trimmed by 1 base and J by 3 bases, leaving 13 bases between them. From germline, CDR1 is LNHNV and CDR2 YYDKDF (reference sequence). The CDR3 sequence is 16 residues long. The data derive from a study of blood T cell repertoires in COVID-19. The overall study: Some COVID-19 samples were acute and others convalescent; all came from the United States, Italy and Spain.

Source study methods: The assay estimated nucleated cells by amplifying reference gene primers. Clones were read by immunoSEQ multiplex PCR, and TCRdb kept only the in-frame ones, dropping some. V, J and clone size are taken as reported in that table, and D and trimming were inferred from the DNA itself. The sample has roughly 180,000 clones; roughly 86% are singletons. The sample consisted of peripheral blood. V is TRBV15 and J is TRBJ2-1, with D perhaps matching TRBD2 (6 bases). The receptor comes from a man aged 40-49 years who had recovered from COVID-19. The CDR3 sequence is CATSRAGGGNYNEQFF. The DNA for the CDR3 is TGTGCCACCAGCAGAGCGGGTGGCGGGAACTACAATGAGCAGTTCTTC.